This passage covers 20 T cell receptor beta chains from one sample sequenced in a study of blood T cell repertoires in COVID-19. The protocol was immunoSEQ multiplex PCR, while the TCRdb copy is restricted to in-frame clones and leaves out a portion. This repertoire shows 150,000 or so clones, 88% found once; its top ten account for about 1.5%. Input material: peripheral blood. Source of these receptors: an older woman with acute or convalescent COVID-19.

The rearrangement links TRBV6-6 to TRBJ1-5; unclear D gene. The germline gives CDR1 MNHNY, CDR2 SVGAGI (reference sequence). Trimming pared 0 bases from V and 5 bases from J, leaving 8 bases between. The CDR3 is 14 amino acids. CDR3 in amino acids: CASSYSERDQPQHF. The DNA for the CDR3 is TGTGCCAGCAGTTACTCTGAGAGGGATCAGCCCCAGCATTTT.

This sequence joins TRBV18 and TRBJ1-1; D remains unclear. Germline values: CDR1 KGHSH, CDR2 LQKENI. CDR3 length: 12 residues. The V gene lost 3 bases and the J gene lost 6 bases, with 8 bases spanning the gap. CDR3 protein: CASSPREAEAFF. CDR3 nucleotides: TGTGCCAGCTCACCGAGGGAGGCTGAAGCTTTCTTT.

The count of this clone is one. V usage is TRBV18 and J usage is TRBJ1-2; D possibly corresponds to TRBD1 (5 bases). This CDR3 is 16 amino acids long. Germline CDR1 and CDR2: KGHSH and LQKENI. V lost 6 bases to trimming and J lost 7 bases, with 24 bases between them. The CDR3 DNA follows: TGTGCCAGCTCGCTCCCAGGTCGCAGGGCGGCCGGTGGCTACACCTTC. Encoded protein: CASSLPGRRAAGGYTF.

V and J are TRBV15 and TRBJ2-7; D not certain. Trimming stripped 0 bases from V and 2 bases from J, with 17 bases between. This CDR3 is 17 amino acids long. Germline V gene lookup returns CDR1 LNHNV and CDR2 YYDKDF (reference sequence). CDR3 nucleotide sequence: TGTGCCACCAGCAGAGAAGCTGTCGGAGTCAGTACCTACGAGCAGTACTTC. Translating gives CATSREAVGVSTYEQYF.

The chain combines TRBV4-3 with TRBJ1-1; 8 nucleotides align to TRBD1. V trimming: 4 bases; J trimming: 6 bases; junction bases outside the gene matches: 10. The germline gives CDR1 LGHNA, CDR2 YSLEER. The CDR3 is made up of 15 amino acids. Here the CDR3 reads CASSRTGQGNPEAFF. DNA for the CDR3: TGCGCCAGCAGCCGAACTGGACAGGGCAACCCTGAAGCTTTCTTT.

The chain employs TRBV10-3 and TRBJ2-5; no clear D gene. Trimming left V 2 bases short and J 4 bases short, with 5 bases between. CDR1 and CDR2 from the germline V gene are ENHRY and SYGVKD. The CDR3 contains 12 residues. The CDR3 DNA reads TGTGCCATCAGTGAGGAAGCAGAGACCCAGTACTTC. Amino acid sequence: CAISEEAETQYF.

The chain combines TRBV5-1 with TRBJ1-1; 10 nucleotides line up with TRBD1. V gave up 0 bases and J gave up 11 bases; unmatched junction bases: 4. The V gene's germline CDR1 is SGHRS and CDR2 YFSETQ. There are 13 residues in the CDR3. The DNA of the CDR3 is TGCGCCAGCAGCTTGGGGACAGGGGGACAGGCTTTCTTT. The encoded protein is CASSLGTGGQAFF.

V gene TRBV5-5 combines with J gene TRBJ1-1; 9 bases fit TRBD1. The J segment lost 8 bases and the V segment lost 4 bases, leaving 9 bases of the junction unmatched. CDR3 length equals 14 residues. Germline V gives CDR1 SGHKS, CDR2 YYEKEE (reference sequence). This chain's CDR3 is CASSRSGQGQEAFF. The CDR3 bases are TGTGCCAGCAGCCGATCGGGACAGGGACAAGAAGCTTTCTTT.

CDR3 DNA: TGTGCCAGCAGCCCCGGGACAGCCGGCTATGGCTACACCTTC. Protein: CASSPGTAGYGYTF. V gene TRBV7-2 combines with J gene TRBJ1-2; 7 nucleotides line up with TRBD1. V lost 5 bases, J lost 4 bases, and 7 bases stayed unmatched. Germline CDR1 is SGHTA and CDR2 is FQGNSA. The CDR3 totals 14 residues.

This chain links TRBV19 with TRBJ2-1; 7 bases are shared with TRBD2. Trimming at V came to 6 bases and at J to 4 bases, leaving 6 bases not matched to a gene. The CDR3 runs 14 residues. Germline CDR1 reads LNHDA; CDR2 reads SQIVND (reference sequence). The chain's CDR3 is CASRGWGGYNEQFF. The CDR3 DNA reads TGTGCCAGTAGGGGATGGGGGGGTTACAATGAGCAGTTCTTC.

The chain employs TRBV30 and TRBJ2-3; 8 bases map to TRBD2. Germline V gene sequence: CDR1 GTSNPN, CDR2 SVGIG (reference sequence). The J segment lost 14 bases and the V segment lost 0 bases, leaving 13 bases of the junction unmatched. CDR3 size: 14 residues. CDR3 sequence: CAWSVQGGGPTRYF. The CDR3 coding sequence is TGTGCCTGGAGTGTTCAGGGCGGGGGGCCTACAAGGTATTTT.

This clone has just one count. The chain joins TRBV28 to TRBJ1-5; weak D call: TRBD1 (5 bases). CDR1 MDHEN and CDR2 SYDVKM come from the germline V gene. The CDR3 loop spans 12 amino acids. The germline V and J ends were trimmed by 7 bases and 5 bases, with 9 bases remaining between them. Here the CDR3 reads CASTGLDQPQHF. The CDR3 DNA follows: TGTGCCAGCACAGGGCTCGATCAGCCCCAGCATTTT. Filled out from reference TRBV28 and TRBJ1-5, the complete variable domain reads DVKVTQSSRYLVKRTGEKVFLECVQDMDHENMFWYRQDPGLGLRLIYFSYDVKMKEKGDIPEGYSVSREKKERFSLILESASTNQTSMYLCASTGLDQPQHFGDGTRLSIL.

The genes are TRBV28 and TRBJ2-7; TRBD1 might be the D (6 bases). Trimming stripped 7 bases from V and 2 bases from J, with 12 bases between. The CDR3 contains 13 residues. Germline-derived CDR1 and CDR2 are MDHEN and SYDVKM. Here the CDR3 DNA reads TGTGCCAGCAAAACGGGACAAACCTACGAGCAGTACTTC. Amino acid sequence: CASKTGQTYEQYF.

The genes are TRBV3-1 (or the pseudogene TRBV3-2) and TRBJ2-2, with D hard to call. The germline V gene has CDR1 LGHDT and CDR2 YNNKEL (reference sequence). V was clipped by 0 bases and J by 5 bases, with 13 bases between them. The CDR3 length is 16 residues. The CDR3 sequence: CASSQEVNLRTGELFF. As DNA, the CDR3 is TGTGCCAGCAGCCAAGAAGTTAATTTGAGGACCGGGGAGCTGTTTTTT.

This chain links TRBV4-2 with TRBJ2-5; perhaps TRBD2 as D (6 bases). Trimming removed 0 bases from V and 5 bases from J, with 13 bases in between. The CDR3 has 15 amino acids. The germline gives CDR1 LGHNA, CDR2 YNFKEQ. DNA for the CDR3: TGTGCCAGCAGCCAAGACGAACTAGCTTGGGAGACCCAGTACTTC. Protein sequence: CASSQDELAWETQYF.

In its sample, this clone was seen once. The gene calls are TRBV7-2 and TRBJ2-7; 9 nucleotides line up with TRBD1. Trimming at V came to 6 bases and at J to 0 bases, leaving 6 bases not matched to a gene. Germline lookup yields CDR1 SGHTA and CDR2 FQGNSA. The CDR3 runs 15 residues. The CDR3 loop reads CASSLGTGTSYEQYF. Here the CDR3 DNA reads TGTGCCAGCAGTCTTGGGACAGGGACCTCCTACGAGCAGTACTTC.

This chain uses TRBV30 with TRBJ1-5; 7 positions agree with TRBD1. The V segment lost 4 bases and the J segment 9 bases; nucleotides outside the gene matches: 6. Germline V gives CDR1 GTSNPN, CDR2 SVGIG (reference sequence). The CDR3 length is 12 residues. The CDR3, as DNA: TGTGCCTGGAAGGGGGCGGCCGGGCCCCAGCATTTT. Protein: CAWKGAAGPQHF.

This chain connects TRBV3-1 (or the pseudogene TRBV3-2) to TRBJ1-2; maybe TRBD1 (6 bases). CDR3 length: 14 amino acids. Per germline, CDR1 LGHDT and CDR2 YNNKEL (reference sequence). V lost 0 bases to trimming and J lost 8 bases, with 13 bases between them. DNA for the CDR3: TGTGCCAGCAGCCAAGACGTGCAGGGGTACGGCTACACCTTC. Translation gives CASSQDVQGYGYTF.

The rearrangement joins TRBV6-6 to TRBJ2-7; TRBD1 is a possible D gene (5 bases). The CDR3 has 14 residues. The V end was cut by 6 bases, the J end by 3 bases, with 15 bases between. Germline CDR1 is MNHNY and CDR2 is SVGAGI (reference sequence). The CDR3 DNA follows: TGTGCCAGCAGCGACCCAAAGGGGATCTACGAGCAGTACTTC. This sequence encodes CASSDPKGIYEQYF.

The chain has TRBV20-1 and TRBJ1-6; D is perhaps TRBD1 (5 bases). The CDR3 runs to 14 residues. CDR1 and CDR2 (germline): DFQATT, SNEGSKA (reference sequence). Trimming removed 3 bases from V and 11 bases from J, with 17 bases in between. The CDR3 is CSASPQGYDTPLHF. For the CDR3, the DNA is TGCAGTGCTAGTCCCCAGGGTTACGACACACCCCTCCACTTT.